Shown below are 20 T cell receptor beta chains from a single sample sequenced in a study of T-cell memory formation after mild COVID-19. TCRdb re-called the 5' RACE reads through MiXCR, storing one row per CDR3 protein. The data show 450,000 to 650,000 distinct CDR3 sequences, 15% to 20% seen once. The source material was PBMCs or a T cell subset sorted from them (not recorded which). Source of these receptors: an adult woman who had mild COVID-19 (a few samples of this study predate the infection). Cell type and time point are not known.

This clonotype was observed a handful of times. The chain employs TRBV6-1 and TRBJ1-6; 8 bases are a match to TRBD1. V lost 2 bases to trimming and J lost 11 bases; unmatched junction nucleotides: 5. The CDR3 sequence is 14 residues long. Germline-derived CDR1 and CDR2 are MNHNS and SASEGT. The DNA for the CDR3 is TGTGCCAGCAGTGAAAGGACAGGGTCCGCACCCCTCCACTTT. Its translation is CASSERTGSAPLHF.

This clonotype showed up just a few times. This chain links TRBV5-4 with TRBJ2-1; 13 bases fit TRBD2. This CDR3 contains 16 residues. Trimming took 4 bases from V and 7 from J; bases not matched to a gene: 8. Germline V lookup: CDR1 SGHNT, CDR2 YYREEE (reference sequence). CDR3 region: CASSPTSGLAGNEQFF. CDR3 in DNA: TGTGCCAGCAGCCCGACTTCGGGACTAGCGGGGAATGAGCAGTTCTTC.

The table lists this clonotype with a few counts. V is TRBV12-3 or TRBV12-4 and J is TRBJ1-5; 8 bases agree with TRBD1. Trimming at V came to 6 bases and at J to 3 bases, leaving 4 bases not matched to a gene. The CDR3 loop spans 14 amino acids. CDR3: CASSQGALNQPQHF. DNA of the CDR3: TGTGCCAGCAGCCAGGGGGCTCTCAATCAGCCCCAGCATTTT.

V gene TRBV9 combines with J gene TRBJ2-7; 7 bases match TRBD2. V lost 0 bases, J lost 4 bases, and 4 bases stayed unmatched. Looked up from germline, CDR1 is SGDLS and CDR2 is YYNGEE. CDR3 length: 14 residues. CDR3 residues: CASSVEWGGYEQYF. Written as DNA, the CDR3 is TGTGCCAGCAGCGTAGAGTGGGGGGGGTACGAGCAGTACTTC.

The gene calls are TRBV20-1 and TRBJ2-1; TRBD2 matches at 11 bases. The length of the CDR3 is 16 residues. The J segment lost 1 base and the V segment lost 6 bases, leaving 8 bases of the junction unmatched. Looked up from germline, CDR1 is DFQATT and CDR2 is SNEGSKA (reference sequence). The CDR3 reads CSARGSGGESYNEQFF. CDR3 coding DNA: TGCAGTGCCCGGGGTAGCGGGGGGGAATCCTACAATGAGCAGTTCTTC.

The chain is built from TRBV29-1 and TRBJ2-2; D may be TRBD2 (6 bases). Germline CDR1 SQVTM, CDR2 ANQGSEA. With 0 bases removed from V and 6 bases from J, the gap between germline ends came to 14 bases. This CDR3 region has 15 residues. CDR3 bases: TGCAGCGTTGAAGATCCGCGCGGGGCCCCCGGGGAGCTGTTTTTT. Amino acid sequence: CSVEDPRGAPGELFF.

Only a few counts were recorded for this clonotype. This chain connects TRBV7-8 to TRBJ2-1; D uncertain. Trimming took off 3 bases at V and 1 base at J, with 10 bases between the two ends. Per the germline V gene, CDR1 is SGHVS and CDR2 is FQNEAQ. This CDR3 comprises 15 residues. In DNA, the CDR3 is TGTGCCAGCAGCTTCATTAGTTTATCCTACAATGAGCAGTTCTTC. This encodes CASSFISLSYNEQFF.

Comment on this clonotype: A much larger clone lies one base from this, so it may be a read error. The chain employs TRBV24-1 and TRBJ1-1, with unresolved D. Germline CDR1 is KGHDR and CDR2 is SFDVKD. This CDR3 has 13 amino acids. CDR3 sequence: CDTSDFGNTEAFF. DNA of the CDR3: TGTGACACCAGTGATTTCGGGAACACTGAAGCTTTCTTT.

In this sample, this clonotype turned up a few times. The CDR3 is CSASGTSGRGSYNEQFF. The CDR3 region has the DNA TGCAGTGCTAGCGGGACTAGCGGGAGGGGCTCCTACAATGAGCAGTTCTTC. The chain combines TRBV20-1 with TRBJ2-1; 16 bases agree with TRBD2. Trimming took 3 bases from V and 0 from J; bases not matched to a gene: 2. Germline V gene data show CDR1 as DFQATT and CDR2 as SNEGSKA (reference sequence). This CDR3 is 17 amino acids long.

The chain carries TRBV29-1 and TRBJ2-1; 8 nucleotides match TRBD2. The CDR3 is made up of 14 amino acids. The germline V gene encodes CDR1 SQVTM and CDR2 ANQGSEA. V lost 5 bases, J lost 4 bases, and 7 bases stayed unmatched. The CDR3 nucleotides are TGCAGCGTTCCCATGGGCGGGGGGTACAATGAGCAGTTCTTC. Translation: CSVPMGGGYNEQFF.

This clonotype was seen more than once but under ten times. This chain connects TRBV6-2 or TRBV6-3 to TRBJ1-5; D not resolved. The CDR3 is made up of 14 amino acids. V lost 0 bases, J lost 1 base, and 4 bases lay in between. CDR1 and CDR2 from the germline V gene are MNHEY and SVGEGT. CDR3: CASSYSPSNQPQHF. The CDR3, as DNA: TGTGCCAGCAGTTACTCGCCGAGCAATCAGCCCCAGCATTTT.

The sample holds a few counts of this clonotype. This chain connects TRBV11-2 to TRBJ2-5, with 10 bases that match TRBD2. Germline trimming cut 0 bases from V and 4 bases from J; bases unmatched to any gene: 8. The germline V gene encodes CDR1 SGHAT and CDR2 FQNNGV. This CDR3 has 17 amino acids. The CDR3 region is CASSLDLNSGRSETQYF. The CDR3 DNA sequence: TGTGCCAGCAGCTTAGATCTTAATAGCGGGAGGTCAGAGACCCAGTACTTC.

This rearrangement joins TRBV9 to TRBJ2-1, with TRBD2 as a possible D gene (6 bases). Trimming removed 0 bases from V and 1 base from J, with 8 bases in between. Germline loops: CDR1 SGDLS, CDR2 YYNGEE. This CDR3 spans 15 amino acids. CDR3 sequence: CASSVDRESYNEQFF. In nucleotides, the CDR3 is TGTGCCAGCAGCGTAGACCGGGAGTCCTACAATGAGCAGTTCTTC.

This clonotype has a handful of counts. The chain employs TRBV10-3 and TRBJ2-7; D might be TRBD2 (5 bases). Germline CDR1 is ENHRY and CDR2 is SYGVKD. V dropped 8 bases and J dropped 3 bases, with 14 bases sitting between them. This CDR3 has 13 residues. Here the CDR3 reads CAIAGSQIYEQYF. The CDR3 DNA follows: TGTGCCATCGCGGGCTCCCAGATCTACGAGCAGTACTTC.

The chain uses TRBV19 and TRBJ2-1, with 7 bases that match TRBD2. Germline V CDR1 and CDR2: LNHDA, SQIVND (reference sequence). CDR3 size: 12 residues. With V trimmed by 3 bases and J by 9 bases, 2 bases remained unmatched. The CDR3 reads CASSMTGGEQFF. CDR3 nucleotide sequence: TGTGCCAGTAGTATGACGGGGGGTGAGCAGTTCTTC.

This clonotype was seen a handful of times. The chain combines TRBV4-2 with TRBJ2-3; 7 nucleotides agree with TRBD2. CDR3 size: 16 residues. Germline loops: CDR1 LGHNA, CDR2 YNFKEQ. V lost 1 base to trimming and J lost 4 bases; unmatched junction nucleotides: 8. CDR3 DNA: TGTGCCAGCAGCCAAGTTAGAAGCGGGACTGCAGATACGCAGTATTTT. It encodes CASSQVRSGTADTQYF.

This clonotype has a count of ten or more. The gene calls are TRBV5-1 and TRBJ2-7; TRBD2 aligns across 14 bases. CDR3 length equals 17 residues. V gave up 1 base and J gave up 3 bases; unmatched junction bases: 6. CDR1 SGHRS and CDR2 YFSETQ come from the germline V gene. CDR3 region: CASSLSAGTSGSYEQYF. The CDR3 region has the DNA TGCGCCAGCAGCTTGTCCGCCGGGACTAGCGGGAGCTACGAGCAGTACTTC.

The rearrangement links TRBV19 to TRBJ2-7; no clear D. The CDR3 spans 14 residues. Trimming shortened V by 9 bases and J by 2 bases, and 17 bases separated the two germline ends. CDR1 and CDR2 (germline): LNHDA, SQIVND (reference sequence). The CDR3: CASSPRGRTYEQYF. In nucleotides, the CDR3 is TGTGCCAGCAGTCCCCGCGGCAGGACCTACGAGCAGTACTTC.

The V call is TRBV4-3, the J call TRBJ2-4, with D perhaps matching TRBD2 (5 bases). The CDR3 spans 13 residues. Per germline, CDR1 LGHNA and CDR2 YSLEER. The ends were cut back, 1 base at V and 5 bases at J, with 6 bases in the middle. CDR3 DNA sequence: TGCGCCAGCAGCCAAGGGGGAGAAAACATTCAGTACTTC. Its protein product is CASSQGGENIQYF.

This clonotype was seen only a few times. V is TRBV5-1 and J is TRBJ2-1, with 10 nucleotides matching TRBD2. V trimming: 0 bases; J trimming: 3 bases; junction bases outside the gene matches: 12. This CDR3 is built from 19 residues. CDR1 and CDR2 (germline): SGHRS, YFSETQ. CDR3 amino acids: CASSLELAGVPFGYNEQFF. The CDR3 coding sequence is TGCGCCAGCAGCTTGGAGCTAGCGGGGGTCCCTTTCGGCTACAATGAGCAGTTCTTC.